This T cell receptor beta chain emerged from a study of blood T cell repertoires in COVID-19. The germline V gene has CDR1 SGDLS and CDR2 YYNGEE. This CDR3 is 15 amino acids long. The ends were cut back, 2 bases at V and 0 bases at J, with 9 bases in the middle. In its sample, this clone was seen once. In the original workflow: Counts of nucleated cells, estimated from reference gene primer amplification, were obtained. Produced via immunoSEQ multiplex PCR; TCRdb's table is partial and in-frame only. Clone size and V and J calls were adopted from that table, with D and trimming inferred from the DNA. The sample contains about 74,000 clones, 85% to 90% of which appear only once.

The source is a woman older than 75 with active or convalescent COVID-19. The rearrangement links TRBV9 to TRBJ1-3, with D unclear. The sequencing sample was made of peripheral blood. CDR3 sequence (DNA): TGTGCCAGCAGCGTTCAACAGAACTCTGGAAACACCATATATTTT. It specifies CASSVQQNSGNTIYF. Together with reference TRBV9 and TRBJ1-3, the CDR3 gives the full variable domain: DSGVTQTPKHLITATGQRVTLRCSPRSGDLSVYWYQQSLDQGLQFLIQYYNGEERAKGNILERFSAQQFPDLHSELNLSSLELGDSALYFCASSVQQNSGNTIYFGEGSWLTVV.